The entry that follows covers one TCR beta chain sequence. The antigen remains undetermined. This sample stems from a study of glioma-infiltrating T cells after dendritic cell vaccination. At the level of the study: Samples are from glioblastoma patients in Phase I and II dendritic cell vaccine trials. Between about 2002 and 2012, patients got autologous tumor lysate-pulsed dendritic cell vaccines. Patients received three intradermal dendritic cell vaccine injections at biweekly intervals.

Whole-study results and caveats: Complete blood and tumor specimen sets were limited to few patients.

Clones were sequenced by immunoSEQ multiplex PCR, and TCRdb holds only the in-frame ones, with some missing. The sample has approximately 100,000 clones, about 80% seen once. The receptor's source is a human donor with glioblastoma. The sequencing here drew on blood, taken before dendritic cell vaccination.

In nucleotides, the CDR3 is TGTGCCAGCAGTCCCTCCGGGACAGGGGAGGACTATGGCTACACCTTC. It is translated as CASSPSGTGEDYGYTF. J is TRBJ1-2 and V is TRBV28; 10 nucleotides agree with TRBD1. CDR3 length: 16 amino acids. Trimming took 5 bases from V and 3 from J; bases not matched to a gene: 9. Germline-derived CDR1 and CDR2 are MDHEN and SYDVKM.